This T cell receptor beta chain was obtained from a study of blood T cell repertoires in COVID-19. The wider study: Whether acute or convalescent, the COVID-19 samples came from the United States, Italy and Spain. Sources were T cells, B-cell-depleted T cells, or PBMCs; the material itself was cDNA or gDNA.

Germline lookup yields CDR1 SGHNT and CDR2 YYREEE (reference sequence). The CDR3 sequence is 15 residues long. V gave up 3 bases and J gave up 3 bases; unmatched junction bases: 6. Clones were sequenced by immunoSEQ multiplex PCR, and TCRdb holds only the in-frame ones, with some missing. The data contain around 100,000 clones, roughly 87% of them seen just once; the ten biggest clones take up about 7.4%. The chain recombines TRBV5-4 with TRBJ2-5, with 9 bases aligning to TRBD1. Sequenced input: peripheral blood. The source of this sequence is a man under 40 in a cohort sampled during active COVID-19. CDR3 in amino acids: CASSSRDRVKETQYF. The DNA of the CDR3 is TGTGCCAGCAGCTCCAGGGACAGGGTGAAAGAGACCCAGTACTTC.